These 9 T cell receptor beta chains originate from one sample sequenced in a study of PD-1 blockade in classical Hodgkin lymphoma. Clones were read by immunoSEQ multiplex PCR, and TCRdb kept only the in-frame ones, dropping some. The profile shows some 96,000 clones, around 80% of them singletons. The patients all showed relapse after autologous stem cell transplantation, while their brentuximab vedotin exposure varied. Sequences were derived from peripheral blood mononuclear cells (PBMCs), sampled at baseline. Receptors originate from a human donor with classical Hodgkin lymphoma.

The V call is TRBV6-5, the J call TRBJ2-7; TRBD1 or TRBD2 may be the D gene (5 bases each). The CDR3 has 14 residues. The V end lost 7 bases, the J end lost 4 bases, and 17 bases lay between the germline ends. Germline V gene lookup returns CDR1 MNHEY and CDR2 SVGAGI. The CDR3 bases are TGTGCCAGCATGCCCCCCGGGGCGGTGTACGAGCAGTACTTC. It yields the protein CASMPPGAVYEQYF.

The chain carries TRBV6-5 and TRBJ2-3; 10 bases align to TRBD1. CDR1 is MNHEY, CDR2 SVGAGI, per germline. The CDR3 consists of 15 residues. After removal of 6 bases from V and 4 bases from J, the junction contained 7 bases not matched to a gene. Here the CDR3 reads CASSPRTGGPDTQYF. The CDR3 region has the DNA TGTGCCAGCAGCCCCAGGACAGGGGGTCCAGATACGCAGTATTTT.

The chain joins TRBV29-1 to TRBJ2-7; TRBD1 matches 9 bases. This CDR3 spans 14 amino acids. Trimming took 7 bases from V and 5 from J; bases not matched to a gene: 12. Germline V gene lookup returns CDR1 SQVTM and CDR2 ANQGSEA. The CDR3 DNA reads TGCAGCGCCCTAGAAGGGACAGGGATCCACGAGCAGTACTTC. It yields the protein CSALEGTGIHEQYF.

The V gene is TRBV6-4, the J gene TRBJ1-2; 7 bases are shared with TRBD1. The germline gives CDR1 MRHNA, CDR2 SNTAGT. CDR3 length: 12 amino acids. Unmatched junction bases numbered 5, after V lost 6 bases and J lost 7 bases. CDR3 sequence reads: CASRGTVGGYTF. The DNA for the CDR3 is TGTGCCAGCAGGGGGACAGTCGGTGGCTACACCTTC.

This chain joins TRBV10-3 and TRBJ1-2, with TRBD1 matching 8 bases. J gave up 1 base and V 3 bases, and 7 bases lay outside the gene matches. Germline loops: CDR1 ENHRY, CDR2 SYGVKD. CDR3 size: 16 residues. This chain's CDR3 is CAISEPRQGINYGYTF. Written as DNA, the CDR3 is TGTGCCATCAGTGAACCACGACAGGGGATTAACTATGGCTACACCTTC.

The chain combines TRBV2 with TRBJ2-7, with 9 bases that match TRBD1. The CDR3 sequence is 20 residues long. CDR1 and CDR2 (germline): SNHLY, FYNNEI. After removal of 6 bases from V and 2 bases from J, the junction contained 23 bases not matched to a gene. For the CDR3, the DNA is TGTGCCAGCAGCCAACCTGCTACTGGGACAGGGTCGGGACGGACCTACGAGCAGTACTTC. It specifies CASSQPATGTGSGRTYEQYF.

J is TRBJ2-7 and V is TRBV27; 9 positions agree with TRBD1. The germline CDR1 and CDR2 sequences are MNHEY and SMNVEV (reference sequence). CDR3 length: 15 residues. V was pared by 7 bases and J by 1 base, with 8 bases of the junction left unmatched. The CDR3 region has the DNA TGTGCCAGCACTCCGGGACAGGGAAGGTCCTACGAGCAGTACTTC. Its translation is CASTPGQGRSYEQYF.

The CDR3 bases are TGTGCCAGCAGCTTACTCCGCAGCGGGAGGGCCCTCGGTACGCAGTATTTT. Residues: CASSLLRSGRALGTQYF. The chain links TRBV7-4 to TRBJ2-3; 10 positions agree with TRBD2. The V gene's germline CDR1 is SGHVT and CDR2 SQSDAQ. This CDR3 spans 17 amino acids. V lost 2 bases, J lost 8 bases, and 13 bases stayed unmatched. Full variable domain (missing parts from reference TRBV7-4 and TRBJ2-3): GAGVSQSPRYKVAKRGRDVALRCDSISGHVTLYWYRQTLGQGSEVLTYSQSDAQRDKSGRPSGRFSAERPERSVSTLKIQRTEQGDSAVYLCASSLLRSGRALGTQYFGPGTRLTVL.

This chain joins TRBV19 and TRBJ1-1; tentative D call: TRBD1 (5 bases). Germline loops: CDR1 LNHDA, CDR2 SQIVND (reference sequence). The length of the CDR3 is 15 residues. V lost 6 bases and J lost 4, with 18 bases in between. The CDR3: CASSPTAIKGTEAFF. The DNA for the CDR3 is TGTGCCAGTAGCCCGACAGCAATTAAGGGCACTGAAGCTTTCTTT.